A single T cell receptor beta chain is shown here with its context. PCR primers comprised 60 Vbeta and 13 Jbeta primers. Sequenced by immunoSEQ multiplex PCR; TCRdb stores in-frame clones only, minus some. The sample shows around 150,000 clones, 80% to 90% of them seen only once. The entry originates in a study of cytomegalovirus exposure and HLA in healthy donors. The source material was PBMCs. This receptor was identified in a woman between 45 and 60 years old in good health and CMV-seronegative.

CDR3 region: CASSKGTGGTYEQYF. CDR3 sequence (DNA): TGTGCCAGTAGTAAAGGGACAGGGGGAACCTACGAGCAGTACTTC. The chain links TRBV19 to TRBJ2-7; 11 positions agree with TRBD1. The J segment lost 2 bases and the V segment lost 4 bases, leaving 4 bases of the junction unmatched. Germline CDR1 LNHDA, CDR2 SQIVND (reference sequence). This CDR3 has 15 amino acids.